Listed below are T cell receptor beta chains from one sample, sequenced in a study of shared clonotypes between healthy human individuals. Profiled with immunoSEQ multiplex PCR; TCRdb holds only in-frame clones, not every one. The data show 630,000 or so clones, with roughly 98% seen just once and 0.25% to 0.35% held by the top ten. The sample comprised naive CD8+ T cells sorted from blood. The receptors come from a man aged 30 to 45 in good health. The CDR3 runs from the conserved cysteine through the conserved F or W. The order of the fields is V gene, clone size, J gene, D gene, CDR3 DNA, CDR3 protein. D genes are given only for firm matches. Some rows mark clone size as missing; the rest say once, few, many or name a class of expanded clone.

V: TRBV19
size: NA
J: TRBJ1-5
D: NA
DNA: TGTGCCAGTAGTATAGACTCAGGAGCTTATCAGCCCCAGCATTTT
CDR3: CASSIDSGAYQPQHF

V: TRBV5-6
size: once
J: TRBJ2-7
D: TRBD2
DNA: TGTGCCAGCAGCTTGCGGGACTACTACGAGCAGTACTTC
CDR3: CASSLRDYYEQYF

V: TRBV4-3
size: once
J: TRBJ1-1
D: NA
DNA: TGCGCCAGCAGCCAAGAAAAGTCGGTGGGGCTTTTAGAAGCTTTCTTT
CDR3: CASSQEKSVGLLEAFF

V: TRBV5-1
size: NA
J: TRBJ2-2
D: NA
DNA: TGCGCCAGCAGCTTATACCCGGACAGACTGAACACCGGGGAGCTGTTTTTT
CDR3: CASSLYPDRLNTGELFF

V: TRBV29-1
size: NA
J: TRBJ1-1
D: TRBD1
DNA: TGCAGCGTGACAGGGGGCGGCACTGAAGCTTTCTTT
CDR3: CSVTGGGTEAFF

V: TRBV6-6
size: NA
J: TRBJ1-4
D: NA
DNA: TGTGCCAGCAGTTACTCGGGGTCTTCCCCTGCAGAAAAACTGTTTTTT
CDR3: CASSYSGSSPAEKLFF

V: TRBV9
size: NA
J: TRBJ1-5
D: NA
DNA: TGTGCCAGCTCCCTCTGGGGGGGGATCAATCAGCCCCAGCATTTT
CDR3: CASSLWGGINQPQHF

V: TRBV11-2
size: NA
J: TRBJ1-2
D: TRBD1
DNA: TGTGCCAGCAGCTTCCCGGGACAGGAAACCTATGGCTACACCTTC
CDR3: CASSFPGQETYGYTF

V: TRBV29-1
size: NA
J: TRBJ2-7
D: NA
DNA: TGCAGCGTTAAACCATACCAAAGCTCCTACGAACAGTACTTC
CDR3: CSVKPYQSSYEQYF

V: TRBV7-6
size: NA
J: TRBJ2-7
D: TRBD2
DNA: TGTGCCAGCAGCTCCCGTGCCGGGAGGGCCAACGAGCAGTACTTC
CDR3: CASSSRAGRANEQYF

V: TRBV13
size: NA
J: TRBJ2-1
D: NA
DNA: TGTGCCAGCAGCCTGAGGAGCCCTCGCGGCCATGAGCAGTTCTTC
CDR3: CASSLRSPRGHEQFF

V: TRBV11-3
size: NA
J: TRBJ2-1
D: TRBD2
DNA: TGTGCCAGCAGCTTAGGATTAGCGGGAGATAGGGTCGATGAGCAGTTCTTC
CDR3: CASSLGLAGDRVDEQFF